This T cell receptor beta chain was captured in a study of cytomegalovirus exposure and HLA in healthy donors. Overall study findings and caveats: Confirmation in vitro established that a few CMV-associated chains were specific for CMV antigens. Both high specificity and high sensitivity reportedly marked the classifier's diagnosis of cytomegalovirus status.

About this clone itself: Its antigen is undetermined.

PCR was performed using 60 Vbeta and 13 Jbeta primers. Clones were read by immunoSEQ multiplex PCR, and TCRdb kept only the in-frame ones, dropping some. The table lists about 220,000 clones, about 75% of them singletons. The CDR3 loop spans 14 amino acids. CDR1 and CDR2 (germline): ENHRY, SYGVKD. V was clipped by 3 bases and J by 0 bases, with 8 bases between them. The chain combines TRBV10-3 with TRBJ2-5; D not resolved. The specimen was PBMCs. The receptor's source is a male donor in good health and CMV-seronegative. The CDR3 DNA reads TGTGCCATCAGTGATTTGGCAGACCAAGAGACCCAGTACTTC. It translates to CAISDLADQETQYF.